This TCR beta chain was captured in a study of Ad26.COV2.S vaccination and SARS-CoV-2 variants. Data came from immunoSEQ multiplex PCR; TCRdb stores just in-frame clones and leaves some out. In the table there are 200,000 to 300,000 clones, around nine tenths of which are singletons. Noted treatment: roughly 20 received Ad26.COV2.S at low or high dose, single or two shots; five or six received placebo; per-sample allocation not given. Samples came from day 63 after the first vaccine or placebo injection. Per the germline V gene, CDR1 is SGDLS and CDR2 is YYNGEE. CDR3 size: 14 residues. V lost 0 bases, J lost 4 bases, and 7 bases lay in between.

The V and J genes are TRBV9 and TRBJ2-2; D gene uncertain. The clonotype was recovered from a person between 18 and 65 years old who received the Ad26.COV2.S COVID-19 vaccine or a placebo. Specimen: peripheral blood, collected in a trial of Ad26.COV2.S vaccine versus placebo. CDR3 sequence reads: CASSVEGSTGELFF. As DNA, the CDR3 is TGTGCCAGCAGCGTAGAAGGCAGCACCGGGGAGCTGTTTTTT.